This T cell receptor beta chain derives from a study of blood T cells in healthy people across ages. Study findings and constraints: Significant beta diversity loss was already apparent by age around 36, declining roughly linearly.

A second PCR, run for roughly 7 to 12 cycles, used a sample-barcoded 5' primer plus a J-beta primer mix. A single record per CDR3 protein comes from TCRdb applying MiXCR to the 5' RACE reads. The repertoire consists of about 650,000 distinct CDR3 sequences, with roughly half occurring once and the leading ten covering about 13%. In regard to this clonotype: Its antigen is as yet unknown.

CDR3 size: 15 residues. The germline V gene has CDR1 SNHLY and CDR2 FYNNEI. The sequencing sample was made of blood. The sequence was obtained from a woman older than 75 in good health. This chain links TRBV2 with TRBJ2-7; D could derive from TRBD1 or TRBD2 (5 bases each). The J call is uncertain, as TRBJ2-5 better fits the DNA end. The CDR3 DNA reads TGTGCCAGCAGTCCTCGGGGTCAAGGGGAAGGGACCCAGTACTTC. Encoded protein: CASSPRGQGEGTQYF.